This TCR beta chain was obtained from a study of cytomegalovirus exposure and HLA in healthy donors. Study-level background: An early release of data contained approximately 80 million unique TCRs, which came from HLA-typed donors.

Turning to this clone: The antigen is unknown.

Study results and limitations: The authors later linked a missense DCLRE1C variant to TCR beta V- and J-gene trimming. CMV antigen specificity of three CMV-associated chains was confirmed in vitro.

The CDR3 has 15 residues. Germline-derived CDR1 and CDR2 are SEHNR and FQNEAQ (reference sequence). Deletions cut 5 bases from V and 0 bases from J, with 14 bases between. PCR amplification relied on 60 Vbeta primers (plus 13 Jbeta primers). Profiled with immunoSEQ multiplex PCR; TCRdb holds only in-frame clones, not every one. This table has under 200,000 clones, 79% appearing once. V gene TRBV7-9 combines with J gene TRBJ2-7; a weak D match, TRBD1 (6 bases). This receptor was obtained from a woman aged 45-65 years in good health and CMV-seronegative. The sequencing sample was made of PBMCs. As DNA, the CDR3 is TGTGCCAGCAGCGACCGGGACAAACACTCCTACGAGCAGTACTTC. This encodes CASSDRDKHSYEQYF.